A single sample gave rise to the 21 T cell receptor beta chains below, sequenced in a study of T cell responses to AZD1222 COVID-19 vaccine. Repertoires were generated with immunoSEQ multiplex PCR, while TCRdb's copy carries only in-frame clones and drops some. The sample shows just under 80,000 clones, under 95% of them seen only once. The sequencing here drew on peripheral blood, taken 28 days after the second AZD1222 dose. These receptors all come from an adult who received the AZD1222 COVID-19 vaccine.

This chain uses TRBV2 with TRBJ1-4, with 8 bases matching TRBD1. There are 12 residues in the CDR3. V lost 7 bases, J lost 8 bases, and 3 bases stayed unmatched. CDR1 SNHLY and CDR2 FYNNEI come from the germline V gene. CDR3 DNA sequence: TGTGCCAGCATGCCAGGGGGCGAAAAACTGTTTTTT. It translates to CASMPGGEKLFF.

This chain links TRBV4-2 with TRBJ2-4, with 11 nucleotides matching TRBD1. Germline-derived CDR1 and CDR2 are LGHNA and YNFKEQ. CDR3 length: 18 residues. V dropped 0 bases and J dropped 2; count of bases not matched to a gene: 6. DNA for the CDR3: TGTGCCAGCAGCCAAGAGAGGGGGACAGGGGGTTCCAAAAACATTCAGTACTTC. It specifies CASSQERGTGGSKNIQYF.

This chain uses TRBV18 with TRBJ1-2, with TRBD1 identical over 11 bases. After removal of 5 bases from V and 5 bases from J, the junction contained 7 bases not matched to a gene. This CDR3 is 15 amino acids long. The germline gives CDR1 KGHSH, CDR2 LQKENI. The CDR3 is CASSSTGTGGYGYTF. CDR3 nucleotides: TGTGCCAGCTCAAGCACCGGGACAGGGGGTTATGGCTACACCTTC.

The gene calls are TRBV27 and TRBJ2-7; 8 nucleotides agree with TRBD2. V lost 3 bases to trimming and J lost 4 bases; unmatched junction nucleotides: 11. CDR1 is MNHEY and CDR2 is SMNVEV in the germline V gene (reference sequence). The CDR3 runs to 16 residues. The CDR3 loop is CASSLRLAPISYEQYF. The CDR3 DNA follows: TGTGCCAGCAGTTTGAGACTAGCGCCTATCTCTTACGAGCAGTACTTC.

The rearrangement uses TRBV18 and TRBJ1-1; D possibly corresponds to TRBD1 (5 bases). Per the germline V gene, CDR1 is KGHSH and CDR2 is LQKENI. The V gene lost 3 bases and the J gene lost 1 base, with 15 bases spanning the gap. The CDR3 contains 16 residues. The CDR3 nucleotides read TGTGCCAGCTCACCTACCCCGACAGAACAGAACACTGAAGCTTTCTTT. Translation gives CASSPTPTEQNTEAFF.

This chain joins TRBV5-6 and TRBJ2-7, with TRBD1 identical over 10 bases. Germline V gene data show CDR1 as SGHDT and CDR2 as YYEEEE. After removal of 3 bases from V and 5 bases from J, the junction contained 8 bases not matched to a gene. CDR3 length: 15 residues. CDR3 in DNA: TGTGCCAGCAGCTCTCGAGGGACAGGGGTACACGAGCAGTACTTC. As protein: CASSSRGTGVHEQYF.

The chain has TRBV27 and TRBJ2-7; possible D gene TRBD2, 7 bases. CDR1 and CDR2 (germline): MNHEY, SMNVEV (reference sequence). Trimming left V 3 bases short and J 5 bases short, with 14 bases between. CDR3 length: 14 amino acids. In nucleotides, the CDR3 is TGTGCCAGCAGTTTGGGGGCGGGAGTGGACGAGCAGTACTTC. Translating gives CASSLGAGVDEQYF.

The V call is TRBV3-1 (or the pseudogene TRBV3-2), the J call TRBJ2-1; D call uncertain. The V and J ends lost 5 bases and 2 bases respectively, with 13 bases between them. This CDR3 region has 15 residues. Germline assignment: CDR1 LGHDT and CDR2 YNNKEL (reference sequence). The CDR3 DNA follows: TGTGCCAGCAGCTTACGACCTTCCCCCTACAATGAGCAGTTCTTC. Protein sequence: CASSLRPSPYNEQFF.

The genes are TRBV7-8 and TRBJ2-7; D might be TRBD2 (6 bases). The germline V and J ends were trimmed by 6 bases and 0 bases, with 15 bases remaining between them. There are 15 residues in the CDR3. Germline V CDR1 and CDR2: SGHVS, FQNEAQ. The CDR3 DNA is TGTGCCAGCAGACAGACTGGCGGGAACTCCTACGAGCAGTACTTC. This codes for CASRQTGGNSYEQYF. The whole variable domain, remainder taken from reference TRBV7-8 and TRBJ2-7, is GAGVSQSPRYKVAKRGQDVALRCDPISGHVSLFWYQQALGQGPEFLTYFQNEAQLDKSGLPSDRFFAERPEGSVSTLKIQRTQQEDSAVYLCASRQTGGNSYEQYFGPGTRLTVT.

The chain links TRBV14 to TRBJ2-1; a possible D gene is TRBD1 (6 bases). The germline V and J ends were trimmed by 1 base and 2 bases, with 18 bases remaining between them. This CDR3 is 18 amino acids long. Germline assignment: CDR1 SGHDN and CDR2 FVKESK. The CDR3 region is CASSQVLGRGPAYNEQFF. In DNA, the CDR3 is TGTGCCAGCAGCCAAGTCTTGGGCAGGGGCCCGGCCTACAATGAGCAGTTCTTC.

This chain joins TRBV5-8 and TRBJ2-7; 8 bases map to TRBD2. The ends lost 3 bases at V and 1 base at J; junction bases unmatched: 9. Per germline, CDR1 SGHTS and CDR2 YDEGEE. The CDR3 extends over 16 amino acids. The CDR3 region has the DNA TGTGCCAGCAGCTGGGGTGGATCTAGCGGGTCCTACGAGCAGTACTTC. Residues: CASSWGGSSGSYEQYF.

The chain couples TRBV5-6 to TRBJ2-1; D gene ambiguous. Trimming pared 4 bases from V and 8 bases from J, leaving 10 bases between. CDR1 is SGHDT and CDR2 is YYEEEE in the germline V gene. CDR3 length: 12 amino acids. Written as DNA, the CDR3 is TGTGCCAGCAGCGCCCAGGCCGATGAGCAGTTCTTC. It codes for CASSAQADEQFF. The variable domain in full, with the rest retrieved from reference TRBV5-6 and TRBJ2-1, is DAGVTQSPTHLIKTRGQQVTLRCSPKSGHDTVSWYQQALGQGPQFIFQYYEEEERQRGNFPDRFSGHQFPNYSSELNVNALLLGDSALYLCASSAQADEQFFGPGTRLTVL.

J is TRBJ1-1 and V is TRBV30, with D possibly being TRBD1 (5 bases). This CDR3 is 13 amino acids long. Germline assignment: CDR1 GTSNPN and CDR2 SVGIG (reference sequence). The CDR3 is CGRSSSGGTEAFF. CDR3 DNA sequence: TGTGGCCGGTCTTCAAGCGGGGGCACTGAAGCTTTCTTT. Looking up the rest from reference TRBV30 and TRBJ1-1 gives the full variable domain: SQTIHQWPATLVQPVGSPLSLECTVEGTSNPNLYWYRQAAGRGLQLLFYSVGIGQISSEVPQNLSASRPQDRQFILSSKKLLLSDSGFYLCGRSSSGGTEAFFGQGTRLTVV.

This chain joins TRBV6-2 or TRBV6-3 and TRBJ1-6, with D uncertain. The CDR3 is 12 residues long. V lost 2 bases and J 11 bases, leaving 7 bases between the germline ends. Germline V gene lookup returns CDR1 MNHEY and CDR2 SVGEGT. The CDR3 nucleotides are TGTGCCAGCAGTTACCCGGACCCACCCCTCCACTTT. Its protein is CASSYPDPPLHF.

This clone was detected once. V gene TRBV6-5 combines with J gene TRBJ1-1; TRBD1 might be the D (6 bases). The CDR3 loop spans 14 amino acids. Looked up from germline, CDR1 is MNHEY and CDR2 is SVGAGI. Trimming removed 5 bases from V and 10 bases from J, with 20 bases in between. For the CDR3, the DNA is TGTGCCAGCAGTCGCCAAGCCGGGGGCGAGGGAGCTTTCTTT. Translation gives CASSRQAGGEGAFF.

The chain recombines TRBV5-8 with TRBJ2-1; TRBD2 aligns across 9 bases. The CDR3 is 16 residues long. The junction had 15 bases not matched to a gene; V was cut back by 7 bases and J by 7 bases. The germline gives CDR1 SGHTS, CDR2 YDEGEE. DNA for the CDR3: TGTGCCAGCCGCGGTTCGACTAGCGGAACTCGGAATGAGCAGTTCTTC. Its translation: CASRGSTSGTRNEQFF.

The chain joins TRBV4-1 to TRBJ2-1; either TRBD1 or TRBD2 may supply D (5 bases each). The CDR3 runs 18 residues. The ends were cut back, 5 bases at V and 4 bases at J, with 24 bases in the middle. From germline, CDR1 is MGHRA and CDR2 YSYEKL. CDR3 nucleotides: TGCGCCAGCAGCAAAAGTTCCCCGAGGGGAGTAGGTTACAATGAGCAGTTCTTC. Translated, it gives CASSKSSPRGVGYNEQFF.

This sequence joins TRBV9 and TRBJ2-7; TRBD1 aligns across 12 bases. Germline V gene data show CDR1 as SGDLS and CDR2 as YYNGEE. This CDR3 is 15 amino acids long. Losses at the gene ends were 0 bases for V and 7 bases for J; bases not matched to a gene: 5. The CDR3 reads CASSVEGDRGQEQYF. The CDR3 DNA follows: TGTGCCAGCAGCGTAGAGGGGGACAGGGGGCAAGAGCAGTACTTC.

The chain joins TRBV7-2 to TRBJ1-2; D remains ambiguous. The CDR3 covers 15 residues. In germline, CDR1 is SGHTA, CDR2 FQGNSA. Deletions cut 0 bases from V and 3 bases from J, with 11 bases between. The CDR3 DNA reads TGTGCCAGCAGCTTAGCAGTCTCGACGTACTATGGCTACACCTTC. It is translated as CASSLAVSTYYGYTF.

The CDR3 nucleotides are TGTGCCAGCAGTTACTCGATTTTAGGACCCGAAGCTTTCTTT. It translates to CASSYSILGPEAFF. The V call is TRBV6-5, the J call TRBJ1-1; D not certain. The CDR3 spans 14 residues. Looked up from germline, CDR1 is MNHEY and CDR2 is SVGAGI. Trimming removed 0 bases at V and 8 bases at J, with 13 bases between.

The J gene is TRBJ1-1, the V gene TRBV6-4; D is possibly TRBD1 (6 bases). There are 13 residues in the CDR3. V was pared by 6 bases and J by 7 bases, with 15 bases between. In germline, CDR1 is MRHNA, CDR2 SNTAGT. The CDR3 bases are TGTGCCAGCAGGTCGTCAGGGGTGGGTGAAGCTTTCTTT. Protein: CASRSSGVGEAFF.